Sequencing of this TCR beta chain was carried out in a study of T cell changes during pregnancy in multiple sclerosis (dated by TCRdb to between 2018 and 2020). At the level of the whole study: Changes in the T cell repertoire over the course of pregnancy were examined in this study in women with multiple sclerosis.

Germline trimming amounts to 2 bases on V and 5 bases on J, with 8 as the count of junction bases outside the gene matches. The CDR3 sequence holds 15 residues, the cysteine and phenylalanine included. The sequence is cut down to CDR3 DNA, 45 bases in frame from base 1. The germline V gene supplies CDR1 LGHNA and CDR2 YSLEER. The library was prepared using the immunoSEQ multiplex PCR assay. TCRdb carries this immuneACCESS record with in-frame sequences only. Its versions omit some clonotypes, under half of them owing to an unresolved V gene in the studies checked, with the rest unexplained. The sample data list around 53,000 clones, and roughly 90% of these were observed just once. The ten largest clones represent roughly 3% of the sample. This clone was observed once. What this receptor recognizes is not known. It has no much larger one-base neighbor in the sample; base qualities were not kept.

The rearranged chain carries TRBV4-3 and TRBJ2-7; TRBD1 aligns with 8 central bases. Material: CD8+ T cells from peripheral blood mononuclear cells, obtained before pregnancy. The clonotype was recovered from a female donor with multiple sclerosis, enrolled in a pregnancy study. This receptor carries the CDR3 CASSQFGTGRHEQYF. The DNA reads as follows: TGCGCCAGCAGCCAATTCGGGACAGGTCGTCACGAGCAGTACTTC.